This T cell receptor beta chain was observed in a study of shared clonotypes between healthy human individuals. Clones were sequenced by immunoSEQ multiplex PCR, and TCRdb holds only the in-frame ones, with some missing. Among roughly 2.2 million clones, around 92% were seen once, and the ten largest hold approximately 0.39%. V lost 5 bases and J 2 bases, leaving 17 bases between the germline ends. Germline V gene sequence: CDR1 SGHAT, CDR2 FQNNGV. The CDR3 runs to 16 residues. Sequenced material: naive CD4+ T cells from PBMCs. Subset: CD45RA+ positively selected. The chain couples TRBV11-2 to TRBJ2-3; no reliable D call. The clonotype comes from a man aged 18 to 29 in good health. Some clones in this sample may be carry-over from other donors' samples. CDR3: CASSPRFGQPTDTQYF. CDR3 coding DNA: TGTGCCAGCAGCCCCCGGTTTGGGCAGCCCACAGATACGCAGTATTTT.